The 6 T cell receptor beta chains listed next were all sequenced from one sample in a study of blood T cell repertoires in COVID-19. The repertoire was sequenced with immunoSEQ multiplex PCR; TCRdb's copy has only in-frame clones and lacks some. There are some 80,000 clones in the sample; about 85% occur only once, and approximately 10% lies in the top ten. What was sequenced was peripheral blood. All receptors derive from a man aged 60 to 69 with COVID-19, enrolled during active disease.

V gene TRBV3-1 (or the pseudogene TRBV3-2) combines with J gene TRBJ2-1; 13 bases match TRBD2. The V gene end was trimmed by 4 bases and the J gene end by 8 bases; junction bases not matched to a gene: 8. Germline V gene data show CDR1 as LGHDT and CDR2 as YNNKEL (reference sequence). The CDR3 runs to 16 residues. Here the CDR3 reads CASSLQLAGGPDEQFF. The DNA of the CDR3 is TGTGCCAGCAGCCTCCAACTAGCGGGGGGGCCCGATGAGCAGTTCTTC.

V gene TRBV19 combines with J gene TRBJ2-3, with 14 bases lining up with TRBD2. CDR1 is LNHDA, CDR2 SQIVND, per germline (reference sequence). The length of the CDR3 is 16 residues. The V gene end was trimmed by 5 bases and the J gene end by 0 bases; junction bases not matched to a gene: 1. CDR3 residues: CASSGTSGGSTDTQYF. CDR3 bases: TGTGCCAGTAGTGGGACTAGCGGGGGTAGCACAGATACGCAGTATTTT.

On this clone: In the same sample, other DNA sequences code for this CDR3. The rearrangement links TRBV4-1 to TRBJ1-5; TRBD1 matches 7 bases. Trimming cost V 0 bases and J 5 bases; bases outside gene matches: 4. Germline values: CDR1 MGHRA, CDR2 YSYEKL. This CDR3 contains 15 residues. The CDR3 DNA reads TGCGCCAGCAGCCAAGAAGTTACAGGGGATCAGCCCCAGCATTTT. This codes for CASSQEVTGDQPQHF.

The chain has TRBV30 and TRBJ2-5, with 10 positions matching TRBD1. CDR3 length equals 13 residues. CDR1 is GTSNPN and CDR2 is SVGIG in the germline V gene (reference sequence). V gave up 5 bases and J gave up 4 bases; unmatched junction bases: 4. CDR3 amino acids: CAWDRGQVETQYF. CDR3 nucleotide sequence: TGTGCCTGGGACAGGGGGCAGGTAGAGACCCAGTACTTC.

This chain uses TRBV27 with TRBJ2-1; 8 nucleotides agree with TRBD2. CDR1 is MNHEY, CDR2 SMNVEV, per germline (reference sequence). This CDR3 comprises 14 residues. V trimming: 2 bases; J trimming: 5 bases; junction bases outside the gene matches: 2. CDR3 residues: CASSLPGGHNEQFF. In DNA, the CDR3 is TGTGCCAGCAGTTTACCGGGAGGGCACAATGAGCAGTTCTTC.

To note about this clone: This sequence may be a read error, since a much larger clone differs from it by one base. The sample has other DNA sequences that encode this CDR3 too. This chain connects TRBV3-1 (or the pseudogene TRBV3-2) to TRBJ1-1; D gene ambiguous. The V gene lost 6 bases and the J gene lost 1 base, with 9 bases spanning the gap. In germline, CDR1 is LGHDT, CDR2 YNNKEL (reference sequence). The CDR3 covers 13 residues. As DNA, the CDR3 is TGTGCCAGCAGTCCGACGGGGAACACTGAAGCTTTCTTT. Its protein product is CASSPTGNTEAFF.